The 6 T cell receptor beta chains reported below all come from one sample, sequenced in a study of CD4 T cells in relation to SARS-CoV-2 and coronaviruses. These TCRs' antigens remain unknown. Unexposed donor CD4+ T cells date from about 2011-2019, before the COVID-19 pandemic. The cells were cultured for around ten days before CD4+ T cells were isolated. Repertoires were generated with immunoSEQ multiplex PCR, while TCRdb's copy carries only in-frame clones and drops some. The table has under 25,000 clones, about 70% seen once. Source material: CD4+ T cells from PBMCs, cultured in vitro. These receptors all stem from a human donor in good health.

This chain joins TRBV7-6 and TRBJ1-6; D call uncertain. Germline V gene sequence: CDR1 SGHVS, CDR2 FNYEAQ. Trimming cost V 5 bases and J 7 bases, with 9 bases left between them. CDR3 length: 13 residues. CDR3 sequence reads: CASSVTSNSPLHF. In DNA form, the CDR3 reads TGTGCCAGCAGCGTCACATCGAATTCACCCCTCCACTTT. Using reference TRBV7-6 and TRBJ1-6 for the parts outside the CDR3, the full variable domain is GAGVSQSPRYKVTKRGQDVALRCDPISGHVSLYWYRQALGQGPEFLTYFNYEAQQDKSGLPNDRFSAERPEGSISTLTIQRTEQRDSAMYRCASSVTSNSPLHFGNGTRLTVT.

The CDR3 region has the DNA TGTGCCAGCAGTCCCGCCGGGACCGAGGGCGTTCAGCCCCAGCATTTT. This translates into CASSPAGTEGVQPQHF. V and J are TRBV6-2 or TRBV6-3 and TRBJ1-5; the D gene is possibly TRBD1 (5 bases). The CDR3 covers 16 residues. Trimming stripped 5 bases from V and 6 bases from J, with 20 bases between. Germline CDR1 is MNHEY and CDR2 is SVGEGT.

A few counts support this clone. The chain is built from TRBV10-3 and TRBJ2-2; a weak D match, TRBD2 (6 bases). In germline, CDR1 is ENHRY, CDR2 SYGVKD. The ends were cut back, 3 bases at V and 6 bases at J, with 17 bases in the middle. The CDR3 is 16 amino acids. The CDR3 DNA is TGTGCCATCAGTGACCGGACGGAGGGATCGGCCGGGGAGCTGTTTTTT. Its protein is CAISDRTEGSAGELFF.

V is TRBV4-1 and J is TRBJ2-1; 8 bases align to TRBD2. Germline V gene data show CDR1 as MGHRA and CDR2 as YSYEKL. V gave up 6 bases and J gave up 0 bases; unmatched junction bases: 7. The CDR3 extends over 16 amino acids. This chain's CDR3 is CASRGIAGRSYNEQFF. The CDR3, as DNA: TGCGCCAGCAGGGGAATAGCGGGACGCTCCTACAATGAGCAGTTCTTC.

CDR3 in amino acids: CASSLIGNTEAFF. As DNA, the CDR3 is TGTGCCAGCAGCTTGATTGGGAACACTGAAGCTTTCTTT. The chain links TRBV5-4 to TRBJ1-1, with D uncertain. Trimming removed 1 base from V and 1 base from J, with 5 bases in between. Germline V lookup: CDR1 SGHNT, CDR2 YYREEE (reference sequence). This CDR3 is built from 13 residues.

This clone has a handful of counts. One junction end disagrees with the germline gene, perhaps due to a read error. V gene TRBV4-1 combines with J gene TRBJ1-2; D remains ambiguous. The germline CDR1 and CDR2 sequences are MGHRA and YSYEKL. The CDR3 consists of 9 residues. In DNA form, the CDR3 reads TGCGCCAGTGGACTTCTCCCTTACTTC. Translation: CASGLLPYF.